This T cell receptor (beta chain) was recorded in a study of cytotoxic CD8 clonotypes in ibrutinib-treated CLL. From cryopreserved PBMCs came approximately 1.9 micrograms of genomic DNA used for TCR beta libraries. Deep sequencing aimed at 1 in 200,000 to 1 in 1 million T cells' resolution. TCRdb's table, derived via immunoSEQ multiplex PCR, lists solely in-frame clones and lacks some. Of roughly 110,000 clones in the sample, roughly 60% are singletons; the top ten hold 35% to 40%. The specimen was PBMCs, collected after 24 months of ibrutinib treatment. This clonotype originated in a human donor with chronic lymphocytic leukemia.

CDR3 residues: CASRMKDTQYF. Written as DNA, the CDR3 is TGTGCCAGCAGAATGAAAGATACGCAGTATTTT. This chain connects TRBV6-6 to TRBJ2-3; D not resolved. The V gene's germline CDR1 is MNHNY and CDR2 SVGAGI (reference sequence). Trimming left V 6 bases short and J 5 bases short, with 6 bases between. The CDR3 length is 11 residues.